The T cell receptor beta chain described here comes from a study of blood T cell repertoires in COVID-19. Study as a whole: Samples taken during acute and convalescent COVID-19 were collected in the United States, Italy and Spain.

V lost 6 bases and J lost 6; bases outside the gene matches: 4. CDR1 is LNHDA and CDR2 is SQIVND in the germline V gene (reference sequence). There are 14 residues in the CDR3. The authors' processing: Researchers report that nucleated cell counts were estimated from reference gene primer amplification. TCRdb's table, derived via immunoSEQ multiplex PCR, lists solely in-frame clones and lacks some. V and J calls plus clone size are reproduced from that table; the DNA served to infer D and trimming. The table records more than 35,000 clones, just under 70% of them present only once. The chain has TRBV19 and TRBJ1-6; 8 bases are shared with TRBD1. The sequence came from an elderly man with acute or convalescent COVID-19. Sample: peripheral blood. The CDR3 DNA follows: TGTGCCAGTAGACAGACAGGGGTTAATTCACCCCTCCACTTT. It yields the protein CASRQTGVNSPLHF.